This T cell receptor (beta chain) was sequenced in a study of cytomegalovirus exposure and HLA in healthy donors. Across the study: An earlier analysis found 110 million or so unique TCR beta sequences from about 190 million T cells. HLA-typed donors were the source of about 85 million unique TCRs, which an early data release held. Study-wide results and caveats: A later analysis linked a missense DCLRE1C variant to TCR beta V- and J-gene trimming. Generally TCR sequences proved uncommon, though certain public TCRs appeared in numerous donors.

In the PCR, 60 Vbeta and 13 Jbeta primers were used. Data came from immunoSEQ multiplex PCR; TCRdb stores just in-frame clones and leaves some out. The sample yields roughly 90,000 clones, 65% to 75% seen once. CDR1 and CDR2 from the germline V gene are PRHDT and FYEKMQ (reference sequence). The length of the CDR3 is 18 residues. Trimming cost V 4 bases and J 2 bases; bases outside gene matches: 13. For this clone: Its antigen is as yet unknown.

The sequence was collected from a man aged 25-45 years in good health and CMV-seropositive. The chain has TRBV13 and TRBJ2-7; 11 nucleotides match TRBD1. The specimen sequenced was PBMCs. The CDR3 sequence is CASSSGPIGQGATYEQYF. The CDR3 bases are TGTGCCAGCAGCTCCGGCCCGATTGGACAGGGGGCCACCTACGAGCAGTACTTC. Using reference TRBV13 and TRBJ2-7 for the parts outside the CDR3, the full variable domain is AAGVIQSPRHLIKEKRETATLKCYPIPRHDTVYWYQQGPGQDPQFLISFYEKMQSDKGSIPDRFSAQQFSDYHSELNMSSLELGDSALYFCASSSGPIGQGATYEQYFGPGTRLTVT.